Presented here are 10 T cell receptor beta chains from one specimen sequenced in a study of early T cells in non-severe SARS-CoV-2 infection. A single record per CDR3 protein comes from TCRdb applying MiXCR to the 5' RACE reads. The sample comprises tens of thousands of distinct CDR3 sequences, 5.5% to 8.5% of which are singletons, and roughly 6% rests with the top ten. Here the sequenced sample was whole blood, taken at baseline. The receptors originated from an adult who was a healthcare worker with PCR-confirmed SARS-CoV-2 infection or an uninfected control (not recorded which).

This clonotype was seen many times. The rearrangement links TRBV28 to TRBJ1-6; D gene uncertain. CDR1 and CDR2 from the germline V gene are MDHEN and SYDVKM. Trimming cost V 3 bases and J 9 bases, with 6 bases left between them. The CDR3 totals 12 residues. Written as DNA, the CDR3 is TGTGCCAGCAGTTTTTCCCCTTCACCCCTCCACTTT. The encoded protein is CASSFSPSPLHF.

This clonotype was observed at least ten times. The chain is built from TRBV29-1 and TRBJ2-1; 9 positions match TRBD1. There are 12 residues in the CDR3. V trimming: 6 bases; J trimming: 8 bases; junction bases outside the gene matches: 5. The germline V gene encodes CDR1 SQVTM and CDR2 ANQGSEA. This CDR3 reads CSVDRGMDEQFF. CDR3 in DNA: TGCAGCGTCGACAGGGGGATGGATGAGCAGTTCTTC.

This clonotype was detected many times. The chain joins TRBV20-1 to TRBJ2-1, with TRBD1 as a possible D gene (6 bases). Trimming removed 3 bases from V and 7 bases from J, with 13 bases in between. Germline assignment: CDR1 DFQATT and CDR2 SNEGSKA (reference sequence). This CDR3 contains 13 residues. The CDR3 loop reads CSASPQGWNEQFF. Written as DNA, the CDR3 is TGCAGTGCTAGCCCTCAGGGGTGGAATGAGCAGTTCTTC.

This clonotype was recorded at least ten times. The CDR3 bases are TGTGCCACCAGCAGAGATCATGGGCCCTACAATGAGCAGTTCTTC. Protein product: CATSRDHGPYNEQFF. The chain carries TRBV15 and TRBJ2-1; the D is unclear. Germline V gene data show CDR1 as LNHNV and CDR2 as YYDKDF (reference sequence). The CDR3 runs 15 residues. V was clipped by 0 bases and J by 2 bases, with 8 bases between them.

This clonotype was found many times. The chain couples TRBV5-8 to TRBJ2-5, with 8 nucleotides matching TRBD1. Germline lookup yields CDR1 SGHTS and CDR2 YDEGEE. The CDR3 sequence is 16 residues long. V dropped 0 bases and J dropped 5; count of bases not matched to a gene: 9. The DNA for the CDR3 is TGTGCCAGCAGCTTGGAGGGACAGGTCCCCCAGGAGACCCAGTACTTC. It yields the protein CASSLEGQVPQETQYF.

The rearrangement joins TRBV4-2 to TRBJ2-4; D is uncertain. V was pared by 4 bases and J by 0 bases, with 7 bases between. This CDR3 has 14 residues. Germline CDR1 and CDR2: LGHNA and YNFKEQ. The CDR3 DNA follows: TGTGCCAGCAGCCCCGAGGTAGCCAAAAACATTCAGTACTTC. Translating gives CASSPEVAKNIQYF.

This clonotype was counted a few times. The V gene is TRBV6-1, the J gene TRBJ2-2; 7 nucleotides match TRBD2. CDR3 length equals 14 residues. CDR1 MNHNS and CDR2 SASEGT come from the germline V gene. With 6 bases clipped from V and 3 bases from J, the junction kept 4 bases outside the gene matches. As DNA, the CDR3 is TGTGCCAGCAGCGGGCGGGGGTACACCGGGGAGCTGTTTTTT. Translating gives CASSGRGYTGELFF.

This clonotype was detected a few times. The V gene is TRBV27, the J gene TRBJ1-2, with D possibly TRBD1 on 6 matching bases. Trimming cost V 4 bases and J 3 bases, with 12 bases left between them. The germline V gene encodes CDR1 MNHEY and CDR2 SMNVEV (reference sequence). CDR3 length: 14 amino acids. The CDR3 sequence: CASSSIRGYYGYTF. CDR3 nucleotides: TGTGCCAGCAGTTCGATAAGGGGGTACTATGGCTACACCTTC.

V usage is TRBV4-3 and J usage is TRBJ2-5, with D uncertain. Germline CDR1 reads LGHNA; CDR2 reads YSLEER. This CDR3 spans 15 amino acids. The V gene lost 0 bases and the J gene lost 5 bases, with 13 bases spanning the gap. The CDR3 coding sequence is TGCGCCAGCAGCCAAGATCTTCAGGACGGGGAGACCCAGTACTTC. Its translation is CASSQDLQDGETQYF.

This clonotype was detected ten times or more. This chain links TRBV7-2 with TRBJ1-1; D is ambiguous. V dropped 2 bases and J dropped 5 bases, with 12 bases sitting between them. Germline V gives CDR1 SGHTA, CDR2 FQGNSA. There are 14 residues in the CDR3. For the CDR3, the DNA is TGTGCCAGCAGCTTAAAGATGGATCGGACTGAAGCTTTCTTT. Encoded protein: CASSLKMDRTEAFF.